The 4 T cell receptor beta chains below were found in one sample sequenced in a study of vaccination and CD4 T cells after COVID-19. No antigens are known for them. Sequencing of cultured CD4+ T cell DNA used the Oncomine TCR Beta short-read assay. From the PCR reads, TCRdb called clonotypes with MiXCR, one entry per CDR3 protein. The sample gives fewer than 15,000 distinct CDR3 sequences, roughly two fifths of which show up once; roughly 10% is in the top ten. Sample treatment: roughly 10-day PBMC culture with coronavirus spike peptide pools or control peptides (ViraFEST assay). This sample comprised CD4+ T cells from blood, cultured in vitro, obtained after SARS-CoV-2 vaccination. These receptors were taken from a human donor who had recovered from COVID-19.

Only a few counts were recorded for this clonotype. The chain joins TRBV11-2 to TRBJ2-1, with 9 bases aligning to TRBD1. Germline loops: CDR1 SGHAT, CDR2 FQNNGV. CDR3 length: 15 amino acids. With V trimmed by 3 bases and J by 4 bases, 4 bases remained unmatched. As DNA, the CDR3 is TGTGCCAGCAGCTTCCCGGGACAGGGTTACAATGAGCAGTTCTTC. It specifies CASSFPGQGYNEQFF.

The CDR3 is CASSQTTPGLRPDTQYF. CDR3 coding DNA: TGCGCCAGCAGCCAAACCACACCGGGACTCCGTCCAGATACGCAGTATTTT. This chain joins TRBV4-3 and TRBJ2-3, with D perhaps TRBD2 (6 bases). Germline lookup yields CDR1 LGHNA and CDR2 YSLEER. The V and J ends lost 2 bases and 4 bases respectively, with 19 bases between them. The CDR3 length is 17 residues.

V and J are TRBV20-1 and TRBJ2-2; weak D call: TRBD2 (5 bases). The CDR3 has 13 residues. Germline CDR1 reads DFQATT; CDR2 reads SNEGSKA (reference sequence). Trimming took off 6 bases at V and 6 bases at J, with 14 bases between the two ends. The CDR3 coding sequence is TGCAGTGCCCTCGACACCGGGGCCGGGGAGCTGTTTTTT. Encoded protein: CSALDTGAGELFF.

This clonotype was found a few times. The chain is built from TRBV15 and TRBJ1-6; 8 bases agree with TRBD1. Trimming took 2 bases from V and 9 from J; bases not matched to a gene: 3. This CDR3 has 14 amino acids. The V gene's germline CDR1 is LNHNV and CDR2 YYDKDF (reference sequence). This CDR3 reads CATSRRTGPSPLHF. For the CDR3, the DNA is TGTGCCACCAGCAGAAGGACAGGGCCTTCACCCCTCCACTTT.